The present T cell receptor (beta chain) was sequenced within a study of shared clonotypes between healthy human individuals. Study-wide points: Despite large depth, rarefaction showed incomplete sorted-subset sequencing.

This CDR3 comprises 15 residues. Per the germline V gene, CDR1 is SSHAT and CDR2 is FNYEAQ (reference sequence). In regard to this clone: Its antigen is still unknown. Germline and junction disagree at one end, which may indicate a read error.

Replicate PCRs from sorted subsets contained roughly 220 ng DNA, which is 30,000 to 35,000 T cell genomes. The repertoire was sequenced with immunoSEQ multiplex PCR; TCRdb's copy has only in-frame clones and lacks some. The data contain 1.6 million or so clones, over 95% of them singletons. This chain connects TRBV7-7 to TRBJ2-2; TRBD1 aligns across 8 bases. Sequencing input: naive CD4+ T cells sorted from blood. Subset: CD45RA+ positively selected. The sequence derives from a man aged 25-40 years in good health. CDR3 in DNA: TGTGCTAGCAGCAAACGGACAGGGCACACCGGGGAGCTGTTTTTT. Its protein is CASSKRTGHTGELFF. The variable domain in full, with the rest retrieved from reference TRBV7-7 and TRBJ2-2, is GAGVSQSPRYKVTKRGQDVTLRCDPISSHATLYWYQQALGQGPEFLTYFNYEAQPDKSGLPSDRFSAERPEGSISTLTIQRTEQRDSAMYRCASSKRTGHTGELFFGEGSRLTVL.